This T cell receptor beta chain was identified in a study of blood T cell repertoires in COVID-19. Study-wide background: Samples representing acute and convalescent COVID-19 were sourced from the United States, Italy and Spain. From T cells, B-cell-depleted T cells, or PBMCs came the material, which was cDNA or gDNA.

During active infection, Seattle patients enrolled and were then monitored through disease. In the original processing: Amplification of reference gene primers was used by the study to estimate nucleated cell counts. Profiling relied on immunoSEQ multiplex PCR, and the TCRdb table lists in-frame clones only, not all of them. V, J and clone size were drawn from that table, and D and trimming were deduced from the DNA. Altogether roughly 250,000 clones are present, about 85% being singletons, with the ten largest covering about 0.9%. A few counts support this clone. CDR3 length equals 14 residues. The V gene's germline CDR1 is LGHNT and CDR2 FRNRAP. The V and J ends lost 5 bases and 0 bases, in that order; junction bases with no gene match: 1.

The receptor comes from a human donor with COVID-19, enrolled during active disease. The donor label of this sample is uncertain. This chain links TRBV12-5 with TRBJ1-2, with 9 bases that match TRBD1. Sequenced sample: peripheral blood. The chain's CDR3 is CASGGQGTNYGYTF. CDR3 DNA sequence: TGTGCTAGTGGTGGACAGGGGACTAACTATGGCTACACCTTC.